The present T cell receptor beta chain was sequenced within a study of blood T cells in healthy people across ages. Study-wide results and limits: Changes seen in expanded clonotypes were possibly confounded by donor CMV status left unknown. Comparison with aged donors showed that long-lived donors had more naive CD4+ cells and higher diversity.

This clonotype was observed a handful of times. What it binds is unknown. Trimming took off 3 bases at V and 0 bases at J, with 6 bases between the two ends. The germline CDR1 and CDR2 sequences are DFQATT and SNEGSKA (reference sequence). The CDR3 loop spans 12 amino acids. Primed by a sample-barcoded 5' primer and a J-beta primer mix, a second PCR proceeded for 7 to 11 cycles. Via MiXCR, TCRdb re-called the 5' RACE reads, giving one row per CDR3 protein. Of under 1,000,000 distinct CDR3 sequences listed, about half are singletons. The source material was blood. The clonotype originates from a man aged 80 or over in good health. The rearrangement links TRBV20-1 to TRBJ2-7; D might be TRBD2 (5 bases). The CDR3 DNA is TGCAGTGCTAGCGGGGACTCCTACGAGCAGTACTTC. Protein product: CSASGDSYEQYF.